This passage covers 25 T cell receptor beta chains from one sample sequenced in a study of shared clonotypes between healthy human individuals (dated by TCRdb to between 2020 and 2021). The library came from the immunoSEQ multiplex PCR assay. TCRdb stores this immuneACCESS table with in-frame sequences only. Part of the clones is absent; in the studies checked, under half of the shortfall reflects unresolved V genes, and no reason is known for the rest. A total of approximately 740,000 clones appear in this sample, roughly 92% of them only once. More than 20% of the sample is in the top ten clones. CD8 naive samples consisted of CD45RO-negative cells that were positively selected for CCR7, yielding a CD45RA+CCR7+ population without TemRA cells. Source material: naive CD8+ T cells sorted from blood. The cell subset or site label corresponds to: CD45RA+CCR7+. The origin of the receptors is a man in his thirties or forties in good health.

The chain couples TRBV7-3 to TRBJ2-7; D assignment may be TRBD1 or TRBD2 (6 bases each). The V and J ends lost 6 bases and 3 bases respectively, with 18 bases between them. CDR3 length: 15 residues. The germline CDR1 and CDR2 sequences are SGHTA and FQGTGA. The DNA of the CDR3 is TGTGCCAGCAGTTTGAACCGGGGGCGCGTCTACGAGCAGTACTTC. Protein sequence: CASSLNRGRVYEQYF.

The rearrangement joins TRBV7-9 to TRBJ2-1; a weak D match, TRBD2 (6 bases). Between the trimmed V and J ends, which lost 6 bases and 8 bases, there was a span of 20 bases. This CDR3 is built from 15 residues. The germline V gene encodes CDR1 SEHNR and CDR2 FQNEAQ (reference sequence). This chain's CDR3 is CASRRRDSARDEQFF. CDR3 DNA sequence: TGTGCCAGCAGGCGCCGGGACTCGGCGCGAGATGAGCAGTTCTTC.

This chain uses TRBV25-1 with TRBJ2-7; the D gene is possibly TRBD2 (7 bases). Germline-derived CDR1 and CDR2 are MGHDK and SYGVNS. The CDR3 extends over 15 amino acids. The V end was cut by 5 bases, the J end by 6 bases, with 20 bases between. This CDR3 reads CASSQLGGLSVEQYF. The CDR3 DNA sequence: TGTGCCAGCAGTCAACTCGGGGGGCTCTCGGTCGAGCAGTACTTC.

The chain uses TRBV18 and TRBJ2-7; D assignment may be TRBD1 or TRBD2 (5 bases each). V was shortened by 4 bases and J by 3 bases, with 19 bases between the two germline ends. The CDR3 has 16 residues. Germline values: CDR1 KGHSH, CDR2 LQKENI. CDR3: CASSLETGRGDYEQYF. CDR3 coding DNA: TGTGCCAGCTCACTAGAGACTGGGAGAGGGGACTACGAGCAGTACTTC. The entire variable domain, with the rest obtained from reference TRBV18 and TRBJ2-7, is as follows: NAGVMQNPRHLVRRRGQEARLRCSPMKGHSHVYWYRQLPEEGLKFMVYLQKENIIDESGMPKERFSAEFPKEGPSILRIQQVVRGDSAAYFCASSLETGRGDYEQYFGPGTRLTVT.

The chain has TRBV9 and TRBJ1-2; tentatively, D is TRBD1 (5 bases). Germline CDR1 SGDLS, CDR2 YYNGEE. The CDR3 totals 15 residues. V shed 2 bases and J shed 2 bases, with 13 bases lying between them. The CDR3 coding sequence is TGTGCCAGCAGCGTTGACAGCCGAGGCAACTATGGCTACACCTTC. It is translated as CASSVDSRGNYGYTF.

The CDR3 DNA follows: TGTGCCAGCAGCTTGGATGACGGACCCCTAAGGTACTTC. Translation gives CASSLDDGPLRYF. V gene TRBV5-5 combines with J gene TRBJ2-7; no reliable D call. CDR1 SGHKS and CDR2 YYEKEE come from the germline V gene (reference sequence). The V end lost 0 bases, the J end lost 12 bases, and 16 bases lay between the germline ends. The CDR3 extends over 13 amino acids.

The rearrangement joins TRBV28 to TRBJ2-5; 14 bases align to TRBD2. The J segment lost 0 bases and the V segment lost 2 bases, leaving 8 bases of the junction unmatched. Germline V lookup: CDR1 MDHEN, CDR2 SYDVKM. The CDR3 contains 19 residues. The CDR3 spells CASSLLAGLAGDYQETQYF. DNA for the CDR3: TGTGCCAGCAGTTTACTGGCGGGACTAGCGGGAGATTACCAAGAGACCCAGTACTTC.

This clone was seen only once. The CDR3 DNA follows: TGCGCCAGCAGCCAGGGAGGAGGGGGAAATGAGCAGTTCTTC. Translating gives CASSQGGGGNEQFF. This chain uses TRBV4-3 with TRBJ2-1; possibly TRBD1 or TRBD2 for D (6 bases each). Germline CDR1 is LGHNA and CDR2 is YSLEER. V was shortened by 3 bases and J by 7 bases, with 13 bases between the two germline ends. This CDR3 spans 14 amino acids.

The chain links TRBV6-1 to TRBJ1-2; D not resolved. This CDR3 is built from 13 residues. Trimming cost V 1 base and J 7 bases, with 10 bases left between them. Germline V lookup: CDR1 MNHNS, CDR2 SASEGT. The CDR3, as DNA: TGTGCCAGCAGTGAAGGGGTCTGGCTTGGCTACACCTTC. Protein: CASSEGVWLGYTF.

V is TRBV18 and J is TRBJ2-3; D is possibly TRBD2 (7 bases). The V end lost 4 bases, the J end lost 4 bases, and 24 bases lay between the germline ends. The CDR3 totals 18 residues. The germline CDR1 and CDR2 sequences are KGHSH and LQKENI. CDR3 in amino acids: CASSQAGEERDLADTQYF. The CDR3 DNA follows: TGTGCCAGCTCACAGGCAGGGGAGGAGCGGGATCTCGCAGATACGCAGTATTTT.

The chain links TRBV29-1 to TRBJ2-3; 8 bases agree with TRBD2. The CDR3 extends over 15 amino acids. V was pared by 0 bases and J by 2 bases, with 4 bases of the junction left unmatched. From germline, CDR1 is SQVTM and CDR2 ANQGSEA. The chain's CDR3 is CSVEDRGGITDTQYF. The CDR3 coding sequence is TGCAGCGTTGAAGATCGGGGGGGGATCACAGATACGCAGTATTTT.

This sequence joins TRBV7-9 and TRBJ2-2; TRBD2 might be the D (5 bases). Germline CDR1 reads SEHNR; CDR2 reads FQNEAQ (reference sequence). The CDR3 contains 16 residues. Trimming pared 5 bases from V and 0 bases from J, leaving 13 bases between. The CDR3 sequence is CASSPPDFANTGELFF. Here the CDR3 DNA reads TGTGCCAGCAGCCCGCCGGACTTCGCGAACACCGGGGAGCTGTTTTTT. Looking up the rest from reference TRBV7-9 and TRBJ2-2 gives the full variable domain: DTGVSQNPRHKITKRGQNVTFRCDPISEHNRLYWYRQTLGQGPEFLTYFQNEAQLEKSRLLSDRFSAERPKGSFSTLEIQRTEQGDSAMYLCASSPPDFANTGELFFGEGSRLTVL.

The chain couples TRBV27 to TRBJ2-2, with D perhaps matching TRBD1 (6 bases). The CDR3 is made up of 17 amino acids. The V gene lost 7 bases and the J gene lost 7 bases, with 25 bases spanning the gap. Germline CDR1 and CDR2: MNHEY and SMNVEV (reference sequence). The CDR3 region has the DNA TGTGCCAGCACCCTTTTGAAAACAGGGTTAAGTTACGGGGAGCTGTTTTTT. Encoded protein: CASTLLKTGLSYGELFF.

The chain is built from TRBV28 and TRBJ2-1, with 11 bases lining up with TRBD2. The CDR3 has 17 residues. Germline loops: CDR1 MDHEN, CDR2 SYDVKM. With 2 bases clipped from V and 4 bases from J, the junction kept 7 bases outside the gene matches. CDR3: CASSLSRPSGGYNEQFF. The CDR3 region has the DNA TGTGCCAGCAGTTTAAGCAGGCCTAGCGGGGGGTACAATGAGCAGTTCTTC.

The chain combines TRBV11-2 with TRBJ2-7, with 10 bases aligning to TRBD1. The CDR3 loop spans 17 amino acids. Trimming removed 3 bases from V and 1 base from J; junction bases left unmatched: 9. Germline V lookup: CDR1 SGHAT, CDR2 FQNNGV. The CDR3 nucleotides read TGTGCCAGCAGCTTGGGGTTGGGACAGGGGACATCCTACGAGCAGTACTTC. Amino acid sequence: CASSLGLGQGTSYEQYF.

This rearrangement joins TRBV7-6 to TRBJ1-1; possibly TRBD1 for D (6 bases). Germline V gene lookup returns CDR1 SGHVS and CDR2 FNYEAQ. V was clipped by 6 bases and J by 1 base, with 9 bases between them. The CDR3 consists of 13 residues. The CDR3 coding sequence is TGTGCCAGCAGAGAGGGGGGGAACACTGAAGCTTTCTTT. This codes for CASREGGNTEAFF.

The chain is built from TRBV19 and TRBJ2-7, with D perhaps TRBD2 (5 bases). This CDR3 contains 13 residues. Looked up from germline, CDR1 is LNHDA and CDR2 is SQIVND (reference sequence). V lost 7 bases, J lost 0 bases, and 10 bases lay in between. The CDR3 bases are TGTGCCAGTATGGGGAGCCTCTCCTACGAGCAGTACTTC. Amino acid sequence: CASMGSLSYEQYF.

The chain employs TRBV15 and TRBJ1-4; 8 nucleotides align to TRBD1. This CDR3 is 14 amino acids long. V gave up 7 bases and J gave up 6 bases; unmatched junction bases: 7. Germline assignment: CDR1 LNHNV and CDR2 YYDKDF (reference sequence). This CDR3 is CATTMDRADEKLFF. CDR3 bases: TGTGCCACCACGATGGACAGGGCGGATGAAAAACTGTTTTTT.

The genes are TRBV7-8 and TRBJ2-3; D unresolved. The length of the CDR3 is 11 residues. V lost 1 base to trimming and J lost 15 bases, with 11 bases between them. Per the germline V gene, CDR1 is SGHVS and CDR2 is FQNEAQ. This CDR3 is CASSLGTDSYF. In DNA, the CDR3 is TGTGCCAGCAGCTTAGGCACAGATAGTTATTTT.

The CDR3 loop reads CASSPAGALRNQPQHF. CDR3 sequence (DNA): TGTGCCAGCAGCCCTGCCGGGGCTCTTCGCAATCAGCCCCAGCATTTT. The chain carries TRBV7-9 and TRBJ1-5; a possible D gene is TRBD1 (5 bases). V lost 5 bases and J lost 2, with 16 bases in between. The germline V gene encodes CDR1 SEHNR and CDR2 FQNEAQ (reference sequence). The CDR3 extends over 16 amino acids.

This chain connects TRBV9 to TRBJ2-7, with D unresolved. V was trimmed by 4 bases and J by 0 bases, leaving 11 bases between them. The germline V gene has CDR1 SGDLS and CDR2 YYNGEE. The length of the CDR3 is 14 residues. The CDR3 spells CASSPQGYSYEQYF. The CDR3 coding sequence is TGTGCCAGCAGCCCCCAAGGGTACTCCTACGAGCAGTACTTC.

DNA for the CDR3: TGTGCCAGCTCACCCGGGACTCCCCAAGAGACCCAGTACTTC. As protein: CASSPGTPQETQYF. The J gene is TRBJ2-5, the V gene TRBV18, with D perhaps TRBD2 (6 bases). Trimming removed 3 bases at V and 1 base at J, with 9 bases between. This CDR3 has 14 amino acids. Per germline, CDR1 KGHSH and CDR2 LQKENI.

The chain employs TRBV7-9 and TRBJ2-3; 7 bases line up with TRBD1. Germline V CDR1 and CDR2: SEHNR, FQNEAQ (reference sequence). The CDR3 sequence is 18 residues long. Unmatched junction bases numbered 14, after V lost 5 bases and J lost 0 bases. This CDR3 reads CASSVLSSTGASTDTQYF. Here the CDR3 DNA reads TGTGCCAGCAGCGTCCTTAGCTCCACAGGGGCTAGCACAGATACGCAGTATTTT.

V is TRBV4-1 and J is TRBJ2-1; TRBD2 is a possible D gene (6 bases). The CDR3 totals 15 residues. Germline lookup yields CDR1 MGHRA and CDR2 YSYEKL. Trimming removed 4 bases at V and 6 bases at J, with 16 bases between. The CDR3 spells CASSLAPGELNEQFF. The CDR3 DNA reads TGCGCCAGCAGCCTGGCGCCGGGGGAACTCAATGAGCAGTTCTTC.

This clone came up once. The rearrangement links TRBV7-6 to TRBJ2-7; 11 nucleotides match TRBD2. V dropped 4 bases and J dropped 3; count of bases not matched to a gene: 5. The germline gives CDR1 SGHVS, CDR2 FNYEAQ. This CDR3 region has 15 residues. CDR3 nucleotides: TGTGCCAGCAGCTCCGGGACTAGCGGCAACTACGAGCAGTACTTC. Protein sequence: CASSSGTSGNYEQYF.